The 26 T cell receptor beta chains given below trace back to one sample, sequenced in a study of OX40 agonist ivuxolimab in advanced cancers. Only in-frame clones appear in the TCRdb table, and some are missing; sequencing was by immunoSEQ multiplex PCR. The sample gives more than 65,000 clones, around 93% of which show up once; approximately 1.1% is in the top ten. The source was CD4+ or CD8+ T cells sorted from blood, collected in a trial of the OX40 agonist ivuxolimab. These receptors came from an adult with an advanced solid tumor such as melanoma, head and neck, liver or kidney cancer.

This clone appeared a few times. The genes are TRBV6-6 and TRBJ2-2, with D maybe TRBD2 (6 bases). The CDR3 consists of 14 residues. Germline CDR1 reads MNHNY; CDR2 reads SVGAGI (reference sequence). The V and J ends lost 2 bases and 6 bases respectively, with 10 bases between them. CDR3 region: CASSYDSGSGELFF. CDR3 bases: TGTGCCAGCAGTTACGACAGCGGGTCCGGGGAGCTGTTTTTT.

The chain is built from TRBV30 and TRBJ1-1; D remains unclear. The V and J ends lost 0 bases and 7 bases respectively, with 12 bases between them. From germline, CDR1 is GTSNPN and CDR2 SVGIG (reference sequence). This CDR3 is 13 amino acids long. The CDR3: CAWSVQSGFEAFF. CDR3 nucleotide sequence: TGTGCCTGGAGTGTACAGTCTGGGTTTGAAGCTTTCTTT.

The rearrangement joins TRBV4-1 to TRBJ1-5, with TRBD1 matching 9 bases. The junction had 6 bases not matched to a gene; V was cut back by 2 bases and J by 10 bases. This CDR3 contains 14 residues. Germline-derived CDR1 and CDR2 are MGHRA and YSYEKL. The CDR3 DNA reads TGCGCCAGCAGCCAACCGGGACAGGGTCTTCCCCAGCATTTT. It translates to CASSQPGQGLPQHF.

The chain combines TRBV25-1 with TRBJ2-2; D remains ambiguous. Germline V lookup: CDR1 MGHDK, CDR2 SYGVNS. V lost 2 bases to trimming and J lost 1 base, with 5 bases between them. CDR3 length equals 14 residues. The DNA of the CDR3 is TGTGCCAGCAGTGAAGCAGGGAACACCGGGGAGCTGTTTTTT. Residues: CASSEAGNTGELFF.

This clone was seen just once. The chain links TRBV5-8 to TRBJ2-2, with D hard to call. The CDR3 covers 14 residues. Trimming stripped 2 bases from V and 0 bases from J, with 5 bases between. Germline loops: CDR1 SGHTS, CDR2 YDEGEE. As DNA, the CDR3 is TGTGCCAGCAGCTTTAGAGCGAACACCGGGGAGCTGTTTTTT. Translated: CASSFRANTGELFF.

Concerning this clone: The junction does not match germline at one end; this may be a read error. The chain joins TRBV19 to TRBJ2-1, with TRBD1 identical over 8 bases. The germline V gene has CDR1 LNHDA and CDR2 SQIVND (reference sequence). The length of the CDR3 is 13 residues. CDR3 coding DNA: TGTGCCAGCAGACAGGGGCCAGACAATGGGCAGTTCTTC. It specifies CASRQGPDNGQFF.

The chain is built from TRBV7-3 and TRBJ2-7; D perhaps matches TRBD2 (6 bases). V lost 4 bases, J lost 6 bases, and 13 bases lay in between. Germline V gene lookup returns CDR1 SGHTA and CDR2 FQGTGA. CDR3 size: 13 residues. The CDR3 loop reads CASSSGDGLEQYF. The DNA of the CDR3 is TGTGCCAGCAGCTCGGGGGACGGTCTCGAGCAGTACTTC.

The chain carries TRBV19 and TRBJ2-3; D might be TRBD2 (5 bases). The CDR3 contains 15 residues. From germline, CDR1 is LNHDA and CDR2 SQIVND (reference sequence). Trimming pared 3 bases from V and 2 bases from J, leaving 12 bases between. CDR3 DNA sequence: TGTGCCAGTAGTATCCCAACGGGGTACACAGATACGCAGTATTTT. It codes for CASSIPTGYTDTQYF.

This rearrangement joins TRBV6-6 to TRBJ2-5; TRBD1 matches at 7 bases. This CDR3 has 14 amino acids. The J segment lost 2 bases and the V segment lost 7 bases, leaving 7 bases of the junction unmatched. Germline CDR1 reads MNHNY; CDR2 reads SVGAGI (reference sequence). Here the CDR3 reads CASKGTVSQETQYF. The CDR3 DNA is TGTGCCAGCAAGGGGACAGTTAGTCAAGAGACCCAGTACTTC.

The chain links TRBV19 to TRBJ2-5; the D is unclear. V was cut by 3 bases and J by 2 bases, with 7 bases left in between. This CDR3 is built from 13 residues. Germline loops: CDR1 LNHDA, CDR2 SQIVND (reference sequence). The DNA for the CDR3 is TGTGCCAGTAGTATTGCGAATCAAGAGACCCAGTACTTC. Its protein product is CASSIANQETQYF. Together with reference TRBV19 and TRBJ2-5, the CDR3 gives the full variable domain: DGGITQSPKYLFRKEGQNVTLSCEQNLNHDAMYWYRQDPGQGLRLIYYSQIVNDFQKGDIAEGYSVSREKKESFPLTVTSAQKNPTAFYLCASSIANQETQYFGPGTRLLVL.

The chain carries TRBV11-3 and TRBJ2-7, with a possible D match to TRBD1 (5 bases). Germline-derived CDR1 and CDR2 are SGHNT and YENEEA. V lost 0 bases and J 3 bases, leaving 9 bases between the germline ends. This CDR3 contains 14 residues. The CDR3 region is CASSLDRELYEQYF. CDR3 nucleotide sequence: TGTGCCAGCAGCTTAGACAGGGAACTCTACGAGCAGTACTTC.

The rearrangement joins TRBV5-1 to TRBJ2-7, with D maybe TRBD2 (5 bases). V gave up 4 bases and J gave up 3 bases, with 17 bases separating them. This CDR3 has 15 amino acids. Germline V gene data show CDR1 as SGHRS and CDR2 as YFSETQ. The CDR3 bases are TGCGCCAGCAGCCACACCCAGCGGAGACACTACGAGCAGTACTTC. Protein sequence: CASSHTQRRHYEQYF.

As for this clone: The same CDR3 can be traced to other DNA sequences in this sample. This chain links TRBV7-3 with TRBJ2-3; TRBD2 aligns across 12 bases. Trimming took 5 bases from V and 6 from J; bases not matched to a gene: 3. CDR3 length equals 14 residues. CDR1 is SGHTA, CDR2 FQGTGA, per germline. The CDR3 region is CASSPGLAGDTQYF. In nucleotides, the CDR3 is TGTGCCAGCAGCCCCGGACTAGCGGGGGATACGCAGTATTTT.

The genes are TRBV5-8 and TRBJ1-1; D gene uncertain. The germline V and J ends were trimmed by 4 bases and 3 bases, with 10 bases remaining between them. This CDR3 contains 13 residues. CDR1 SGHTS and CDR2 YDEGEE come from the germline V gene. The CDR3, as DNA: TGTGCCAGCAGCCAGGAGGGTGACACTGAAGCTTTCTTT. Amino acids: CASSQEGDTEAFF.

This clone appeared a single time. The genes are TRBV19 and TRBJ2-3; the match to TRBD2 covers 7 bases. Germline V gene lookup returns CDR1 LNHDA and CDR2 SQIVND (reference sequence). The CDR3 sequence is 16 residues long. Losses at the gene ends were 7 bases for V and 2 bases for J; bases not matched to a gene: 12. The CDR3 protein is CASNTGLSTHTDTQYF. As DNA, the CDR3 is TGTGCCAGTAATACGGGACTATCAACCCACACAGATACGCAGTATTTT.

The chain employs TRBV5-1 and TRBJ2-2, with 7 nucleotides matching TRBD1. The CDR3 length is 13 residues. The germline gives CDR1 SGHRS, CDR2 YFSETQ. The junction had 3 bases not matched to a gene; V was cut back by 4 bases and J by 6 bases. CDR3 region: CASSPQGAGELFF. CDR3 nucleotides: TGCGCCAGCAGCCCTCAGGGGGCCGGGGAGCTGTTTTTT. The full variable domain, with the rest looked up from reference TRBV5-1 and TRBJ2-2, is KAGVTQTPRYLIKTRGQQVTLSCSPISGHRSVSWYQQTPGQGLQFLFEYFSETQRNKGNFPGRFSGRQFSNSRSEMNVSTLELGDSALYLCASSPQGAGELFFGEGSRLTVL.

The chain couples TRBV4-1 to TRBJ1-2, with D possibly matching TRBD1 (5 bases). The V end was cut by 0 bases, the J end by 4 bases, with 18 bases between. Germline V lookup: CDR1 MGHRA, CDR2 YSYEKL. The CDR3 contains 17 residues. CDR3 sequence reads: CASSQEGVMGPTYGYTF. The CDR3 DNA follows: TGCGCCAGCAGCCAAGAGGGGGTGATGGGGCCGACCTATGGCTACACCTTC.

The CDR3 reads CASTTRLNQPQHF. CDR3 DNA: TGTGCCAGCACCACGAGGTTGAATCAGCCCCAGCATTTT. The J gene is TRBJ1-5, the V gene TRBV6-5; D is ambiguous. Germline-derived CDR1 and CDR2 are MNHEY and SVGAGI. The CDR3 length is 13 residues. V shed 7 bases and J shed 4 bases, with 11 bases lying between them.

This CDR3 is CASSQDRASPLHF. The DNA for the CDR3 is TGTGCCAGCAGCCAAGACAGGGCCTCACCCCTCCACTTT. This chain uses TRBV7-3 with TRBJ1-6, with 7 positions matching TRBD1. CDR1 SGHTA and CDR2 FQGTGA come from the germline V gene. The length of the CDR3 is 13 residues. V dropped 5 bases and J dropped 10; count of bases not matched to a gene: 5.

The V gene is TRBV10-3, the J gene TRBJ2-2, with 7 positions matching TRBD2. CDR3 size: 13 residues. Germline-derived CDR1 and CDR2 are ENHRY and SYGVKD. With V trimmed by 11 bases and J by 1 base, 4 bases remained unmatched. CDR3 residues: CASREGNTGELFF. Written as DNA, the CDR3 is TGTGCCTCCAGGGAGGGGAACACCGGGGAGCTGTTTTTT.

V gene TRBV27 combines with J gene TRBJ1-4; D is possibly TRBD1 (6 bases). The CDR3 is made up of 13 amino acids. The germline V gene has CDR1 MNHEY and CDR2 SMNVEV (reference sequence). V lost 7 bases, J lost 6 bases, and 12 bases lay in between. The DNA of the CDR3 is TGTGCCAGCACCTCGGACAGCTATGAAAAACTGTTTTTT. Translated, it gives CASTSDSYEKLFF.

The genes are TRBV2 and TRBJ2-3; 7 bases agree with TRBD1. Germline CDR1 SNHLY, CDR2 FYNNEI. This CDR3 is 15 amino acids long. Germline trimming cut 5 bases from V and 5 bases from J; bases unmatched to any gene: 10. CDR3 sequence: CASSSRTGTGDTQYF. Here the CDR3 DNA reads TGTGCCAGCAGTTCCAGGACAGGAACGGGAGATACGCAGTATTTT.

V gene TRBV6-6 combines with J gene TRBJ2-3; TRBD2 matches at 7 bases. This CDR3 contains 12 residues. After removal of 7 bases from V and 11 bases from J, the junction contained 9 bases not matched to a gene. Germline lookup yields CDR1 MNHNY and CDR2 SVGAGI (reference sequence). CDR3: CASTGGGRGQYF. DNA for the CDR3: TGTGCCAGCACCGGGGGAGGGCGGGGGCAGTATTTT.

This chain links TRBV6-5 with TRBJ2-7; D gene ambiguous. Germline values: CDR1 MNHEY, CDR2 SVGAGI. Trimming removed 5 bases at V and 2 bases at J, with 4 bases between. The length of the CDR3 is 11 residues. CDR3 sequence (DNA): TGTGCCAGCAGTCTCCCCTACGAGCAGTACTTC. Translation gives CASSLPYEQYF.

The CDR3 protein is CASTPPGKYEQYF. CDR3 nucleotide sequence: TGTGCCAGCACCCCTCCGGGGAAATACGAGCAGTACTTC. This chain joins TRBV6-5 and TRBJ2-7; TRBD2 is a possible D gene (5 bases). There are 13 residues in the CDR3. Deletions cut 7 bases from V and 4 bases from J, with 14 bases between. Looked up from germline, CDR1 is MNHEY and CDR2 is SVGAGI.

V is TRBV10-3 and J is TRBJ1-2; tentatively, D is TRBD1 (5 bases). The CDR3 covers 13 residues. Germline values: CDR1 ENHRY, CDR2 SYGVKD. V shed 6 bases and J shed 1 base, with 9 bases lying between them. The CDR3 here is CAISETDNYGYTF. CDR3 nucleotide sequence: TGTGCCATCAGCGAGACAGATAACTATGGCTACACCTTC.